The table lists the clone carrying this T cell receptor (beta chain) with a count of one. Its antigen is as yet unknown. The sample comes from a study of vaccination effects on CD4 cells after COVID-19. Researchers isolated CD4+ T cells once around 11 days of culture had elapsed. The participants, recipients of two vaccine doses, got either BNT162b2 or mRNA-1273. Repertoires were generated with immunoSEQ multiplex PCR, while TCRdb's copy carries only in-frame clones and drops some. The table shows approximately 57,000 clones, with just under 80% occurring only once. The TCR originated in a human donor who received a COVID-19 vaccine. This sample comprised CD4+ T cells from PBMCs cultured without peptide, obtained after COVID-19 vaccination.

CDR3 amino acids: CASSSLPRPSNYGYTF. The CDR3 DNA sequence: TGTGCCAGCAGCTCTCTACCAAGACCATCTAACTATGGCTACACCTTC. J is TRBJ1-2 and V is TRBV7-2; no reliable D call. The CDR3 has 16 residues. Germline V gene data show CDR1 as SGHTA and CDR2 as FQGNSA. Trimming cost V 4 bases and J 0 bases, with 15 bases left between them.